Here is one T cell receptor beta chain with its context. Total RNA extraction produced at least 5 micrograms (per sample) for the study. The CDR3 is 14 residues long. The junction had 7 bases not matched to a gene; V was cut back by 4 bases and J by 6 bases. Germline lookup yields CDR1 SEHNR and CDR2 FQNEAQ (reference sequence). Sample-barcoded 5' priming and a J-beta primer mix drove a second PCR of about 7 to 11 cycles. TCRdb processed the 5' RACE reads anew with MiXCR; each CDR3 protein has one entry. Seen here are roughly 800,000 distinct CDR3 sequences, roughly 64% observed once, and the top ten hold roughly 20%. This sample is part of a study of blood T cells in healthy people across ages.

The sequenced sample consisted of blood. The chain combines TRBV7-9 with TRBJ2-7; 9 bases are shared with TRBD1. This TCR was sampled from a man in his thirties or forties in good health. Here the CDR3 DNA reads TGTGCCAGCAGCTACCGGGACAGGGAAGGCGAGCAGTACTTC. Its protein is CASSYRDREGEQYF.